This T cell receptor (beta chain) was found in a study of response to subunit inactivated influenza vaccine. TCRdb reprocessed the RT-PCR reads with MiXCR, giving one entry per CDR3 protein. Here the sample spans about 570,000 distinct CDR3 sequences, roughly 10% being singletons. Germline V lookup: CDR1 SGDLS, CDR2 YYNGEE. The CDR3 has 18 amino acids. With 0 bases removed from V and 1 base from J, the gap between germline ends came to 17 bases. A further study also used this sample, focusing on T cells expressing NK-cell markers. Per that study: Production of TCR beta cDNA relied on 5'RACE template switching with UMIs. The authors sequenced eight donors, of whom seven were HCMV-seropositive and one was seronegative. These clonotypes additionally ranked first within the CD3+CD56-NKG2C+ fraction of a few donors.

The TCR originated in a man aged 50 to 60 who received an inactivated influenza vaccine. The rearrangement links TRBV9 to TRBJ2-1, with D unresolved. Here the sequenced sample was PBMCs from blood, taken on the day of vaccination. CDR3 sequence reads: CASSVGALAAESYNEQFF. CDR3 nucleotides: TGTGCCAGCAGCGTAGGGGCCCTTGCCGCGGAGTCCTACAATGAGCAGTTCTTC.